Each of the 25 T cell receptor beta chains below was sequenced from the same sample in a study of blood T cells in healthy people across ages. The use of a sample-barcoded 5' primer and a J-beta primer mix characterized a second PCR of roughly 7 to 11 cycles. TCRdb re-called the 5' RACE reads through MiXCR, storing one row per CDR3 protein. The sample carries 600,000 to 850,000 distinct CDR3 sequences, about 25% recorded once. The same data also went into a second study, on T cells of mothers and their children.

Sequencing was performed on blood. These receptors were obtained from a boy between 10 and 17 years old in good health.

The table lists this clonotype with a few counts. The V call is TRBV12-3 or TRBV12-4, the J call TRBJ2-5, with 7 bases aligning to TRBD2. This CDR3 spans 14 amino acids. Unmatched junction bases numbered 8, after V lost 5 bases and J lost 5 bases. The CDR3 sequence: CASSVGGSLETQYF. In DNA, the CDR3 is TGTGCCAGCAGTGTTGGCGGGAGCTTGGAGACCCAGTACTTC.

The CDR3 protein is CASSFREYGDIQYF. CDR3 bases: TGTGCCAGCAGTTTTAGAGAGTATGGTGACATTCAGTACTTC. The chain uses TRBV12-3 or TRBV12-4 and TRBJ2-4, with D uncertain. CDR3 length equals 14 residues. Trimming removed 3 bases at V and 8 bases at J, with 14 bases between.

The rearrangement uses TRBV2 and TRBJ2-6; D not certain. The CDR3 is 16 amino acids. Germline V CDR1 and CDR2: SNHLY, FYNNEI. V gave up 8 bases and J gave up 0 bases, with 14 bases separating them. The CDR3 sequence is CASYFSTASGANVLTF. The CDR3 region has the DNA TGTGCCAGCTATTTTTCAACAGCCTCTGGGGCCAACGTCCTGACTTTC.

This sequence joins TRBV4-3 and TRBJ2-1; 10 bases align to TRBD2. The CDR3 spans 16 residues. V trimming: 0 bases; J trimming: 4 bases; junction bases outside the gene matches: 3. From germline, CDR1 is LGHNA and CDR2 YSLEER. The CDR3 loop reads CASSQELLAGYNEQFF. CDR3 bases: TGCGCCAGCAGCCAAGAATTACTAGCGGGGTACAATGAGCAGTTCTTC.

This clonotype was seen a few times. The rearrangement joins TRBV7-9 to TRBJ2-5; D gene uncertain. The CDR3 has 16 residues. V lost 5 bases, J lost 3 bases, and 19 bases lay in between. CDR1 and CDR2 from the germline V gene are SEHNR and FQNEAQ (reference sequence). This CDR3 reads CASSPKGYGFEETQYF. The CDR3 nucleotides are TGTGCCAGCAGCCCCAAAGGGTACGGGTTCGAAGAGACCCAGTACTTC.

This rearrangement joins TRBV6-5 to TRBJ2-7; D is possibly TRBD1 (5 bases). V was clipped by 7 bases and J by 7 bases, with 20 bases between them. This CDR3 has 14 residues. Per the germline V gene, CDR1 is MNHEY and CDR2 is SVGAGI. The CDR3 here is CASTPGPGIREQYF. CDR3 in DNA: TGTGCCAGCACCCCTGGACCAGGGATTAGAGAGCAGTACTTC.

This clonotype showed up just once. One junction end does not reproduce the germline sequence, and a read error may be involved. J is TRBJ2-1 and V is TRBV5-1, with 10 bases lining up with TRBD2. From germline, CDR1 is SGHRS and CDR2 YFSETQ. The CDR3 is 14 amino acids. CDR3 in DNA: TGCGCCAGCAGCAGGACTAGCGGAAACAATAAGCAGTTCTTC. Protein sequence: CASSRTSGNNKQFF.

This clonotype turned up a few times. This chain connects TRBV20-1 to TRBJ2-2; 7 bases align to TRBD1. The CDR3 totals 15 residues. With V trimmed by 1 base and J by 0 bases, 2 bases remained unmatched. Germline CDR1 and CDR2: DFQATT and SNEGSKA (reference sequence). The CDR3 is CSARGDRSNTGELFF. The CDR3 bases are TGCAGTGCTAGAGGGGACAGATCGAACACCGGGGAGCTGTTTTTT.

The CDR3 coding sequence is TGTGCCAGCAGTTCGACAGGGTGGAATGAAAAACTGTTTTTT. This gives the protein CASSSTGWNEKLFF. The V call is TRBV27, the J call TRBJ1-4; 7 bases align to TRBD1. The CDR3 length is 14 residues. Germline CDR1 and CDR2: MNHEY and SMNVEV (reference sequence). V lost 4 bases to trimming and J lost 5 bases; unmatched junction nucleotides: 4.

This clonotype was detected a few times. The rearrangement links TRBV11-2 to TRBJ1-6, with no clear D. V lost 5 bases, J lost 7 bases, and 9 bases lay in between. CDR1 is SGHAT, CDR2 FQNNGV, per germline. This CDR3 is 13 amino acids long. The CDR3 is CASSPYANSPLHF. The CDR3 DNA reads TGTGCCAGCAGCCCTTACGCGAATTCACCCCTCCACTTT.

The V and J genes are TRBV7-9 and TRBJ1-3; 7 bases match TRBD1. The CDR3 spans 15 residues. Trimming at V came to 5 bases and at J to 2 bases, leaving 6 bases not matched to a gene. Germline CDR1 reads SEHNR; CDR2 reads FQNEAQ (reference sequence). CDR3 sequence (DNA): TGTGCCAGCAGCCCCGATGGGACAGCTGGAAACACCATATATTTT. As protein: CASSPDGTAGNTIYF. Variable domain in full (rest from reference TRBV7-9 and TRBJ1-3): DTGVSQNPRHKITKRGQNVTFRCDPISEHNRLYWYRQTLGQGPEFLTYFQNEAQLEKSRLLSDRFSAERPKGSFSTLEIQRTEQGDSAMYLCASSPDGTAGNTIYFGEGSWLTVV.

The gene calls are TRBV4-1 and TRBJ2-1, with a tentative D call TRBD1 (6 bases). Germline V gene sequence: CDR1 MGHRA, CDR2 YSYEKL. Trimming took 4 bases from V and 4 from J, leaving 20 bases between them. This CDR3 is 17 amino acids long. The CDR3 DNA is TGCGCCAGCAGCCCCCGGGACAACATTCTACTATACAATGAGCAGTTCTTC. Residues: CASSPRDNILLYNEQFF.

The V and J genes are TRBV5-1 and TRBJ1-1, with TRBD1 matching 11 bases. V was pared by 7 bases and J by 4 bases, with 9 bases of the junction left unmatched. The V gene's germline CDR1 is SGHRS and CDR2 YFSETQ. The CDR3 totals 15 residues. The CDR3 DNA sequence: TGCGCCAGCGGGACTTCCGGGACAGGGGGCACTGAAGCTTTCTTT. Translated, it gives CASGTSGTGGTEAFF.

J is TRBJ2-7 and V is TRBV11-2, with D perhaps matching TRBD1 (6 bases). The CDR3 runs 14 residues. Trimming left V 5 bases short and J 4 bases short, with 15 bases between. Germline assignment: CDR1 SGHAT and CDR2 FQNNGV. CDR3 loop: CASSAHGGPYEQYF. DNA for the CDR3: TGTGCCAGCAGCGCCCATGGGGGCCCATACGAGCAGTACTTC.

The gene calls are TRBV3-1 and TRBJ2-4; 9 bases align to TRBD2. The CDR3 is 16 residues long. CDR1 is LGHDT, CDR2 YNNKEL, per germline (reference sequence). After removal of 3 bases from V and 7 bases from J, the junction contained 10 bases not matched to a gene. DNA of the CDR3: TGTGCCAGCAGCCAGCTGACTAGCGGAAGGGGTAACATTCAGTACTTC. As protein: CASSQLTSGRGNIQYF.

This clonotype was seen a handful of times. The chain joins TRBV2 to TRBJ1-4; D unresolved. V was cut by 4 bases and J by 4 bases, with 13 bases left in between. Germline values: CDR1 SNHLY, CDR2 FYNNEI. The CDR3 has 15 residues. The CDR3 reads CASSGLTGNNEKLFF. DNA for the CDR3: TGTGCCAGCAGTGGACTGACTGGGAATAATGAAAAACTGTTTTTT.

A few counts support this clonotype. The chain carries TRBV15 and TRBJ2-7; D is unresolved. There are 14 residues in the CDR3. Trimming removed 0 bases from V and 5 bases from J, with 11 bases in between. Germline assignment: CDR1 LNHNV and CDR2 YYDKDF (reference sequence). CDR3 region: CATSRDTIKDEQYF. For the CDR3, the DNA is TGTGCCACCAGCAGAGATACAATAAAAGACGAGCAGTACTTC.

This clonotype was seen only a few times. One end of the junction varies from germline; a read error may be responsible. J is TRBJ1-1 and V is TRBV12-3 or TRBV12-4; D unclear. The CDR3 totals 14 residues. CDR3 protein: CASRLITDGTEALF. The CDR3 DNA sequence: TGTGCCAGCAGACTTATAACCGATGGCACTGAAGCTTTGTTT.

This clonotype was observed a handful of times. The chain recombines TRBV6-2 or TRBV6-3 with TRBJ2-1; weak D call: TRBD2 (6 bases). Trimming pared 8 bases from V and 0 bases from J, leaving 17 bases between. CDR1 MNHEY and CDR2 SVGEGT come from the germline V gene. This CDR3 is 16 amino acids long. CDR3: CASAMGGTNSYNEQFF. The CDR3 region has the DNA TGTGCCAGCGCCATGGGCGGGACGAACTCCTACAATGAGCAGTTCTTC.

The chain is built from TRBV10-3 and TRBJ2-1; 13 bases align to TRBD2. V lost 2 bases, J lost 8 bases, and 6 bases stayed unmatched. CDR3 size: 16 residues. CDR1 is ENHRY, CDR2 SYGVKD, per germline. CDR3 nucleotide sequence: TGTGCCATCAGTGAGCCACTAGCGGGAGGGTTAGATGAGCAGTTCTTC. The encoded protein is CAISEPLAGGLDEQFF.

This clonotype has more than one count but fewer than ten. The chain employs TRBV29-1 and TRBJ2-1, with 8 bases identical to TRBD1. The CDR3 has 14 residues. V shed 7 bases and J 7 bases; nucleotides not matched to a gene: 12. CDR1 SQVTM and CDR2 ANQGSEA come from the germline V gene. The CDR3 here is CSAWTGPTGNEQFF. CDR3 in DNA: TGCAGCGCCTGGACAGGGCCAACAGGAAATGAGCAGTTCTTC.

This clonotype has a handful of counts. The chain recombines TRBV9 with TRBJ1-3; D uncertain. The CDR3 extends over 16 amino acids. The germline V and J ends were trimmed by 3 bases and 1 base, with 14 bases remaining between them. The germline CDR1 and CDR2 sequences are SGDLS and YYNGEE. The CDR3 loop is CASSDFQAGSGNTIYF. Written as DNA, the CDR3 is TGTGCCAGCAGCGATTTCCAGGCAGGTTCTGGAAACACCATATATTTT.

This clonotype was detected a few times. The chain uses TRBV25-1 and TRBJ2-4; D remains unclear. Trimming shortened V by 6 bases and J by 0 bases, and 12 bases separated the two germline ends. CDR1 and CDR2 from the germline V gene are MGHDK and SYGVNS. The CDR3 is 15 amino acids. CDR3 nucleotides: TGTGCCAGCAGCCCCGTGGGGTTAGCCAAAAACATTCAGTACTTC. It is translated as CASSPVGLAKNIQYF.

The rearrangement links TRBV29-1 to TRBJ1-1; 7 nucleotides match TRBD1. The CDR3 spans 13 residues. The V gene's germline CDR1 is SQVTM and CDR2 ANQGSEA. The V segment lost 6 bases and the J segment 5 bases; nucleotides outside the gene matches: 9. The CDR3 nucleotides read TGCAGCGTCGCAGGGGGTCCCGGGACTGAAGCTTTCTTT. Translation: CSVAGGPGTEAFF.

The chain recombines TRBV11-2 with TRBJ2-2, with TRBD2 matching 10 bases. This CDR3 spans 16 amino acids. V gave up 5 bases and J gave up 4 bases; unmatched junction bases: 7. Germline V gene data show CDR1 as SGHAT and CDR2 as FQNNGV. CDR3 DNA: TGTGCCAGCAGCCCCATAGCGGGAGGAATCACCGGGGAGCTGTTTTTT. Its protein product is CASSPIAGGITGELFF.